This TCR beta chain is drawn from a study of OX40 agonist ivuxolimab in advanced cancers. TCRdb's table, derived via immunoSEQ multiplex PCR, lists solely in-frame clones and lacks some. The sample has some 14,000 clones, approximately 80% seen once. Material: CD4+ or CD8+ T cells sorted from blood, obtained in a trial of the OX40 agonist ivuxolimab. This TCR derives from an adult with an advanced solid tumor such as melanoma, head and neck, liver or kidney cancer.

This chain's CDR3 is CASSVVDSPRYGYTF. In nucleotides, the CDR3 is TGTGCCAGCAGCGTAGTTGACAGCCCCCGATATGGCTACACCTTC. This sequence joins TRBV9 and TRBJ1-2; tentative D call: TRBD1 (5 bases). The CDR3 length is 15 residues. V lost 0 bases to trimming and J lost 5 bases, with 14 bases between them. Germline V CDR1 and CDR2: SGDLS, YYNGEE.